This TCR beta chain comes out of a study of neoadjuvant anti-PD-1 for oral cavity cancer. Trimming removed 1 base from V and 15 bases from J, with 16 bases in between. In germline, CDR1 is SEHNR, CDR2 FQNEAQ (reference sequence). The CDR3 consists of 13 residues. Clones were read by immunoSEQ multiplex PCR, and TCRdb kept only the in-frame ones, dropping some. The data hold 20,000 to 30,000 clones, with around a quarter observed a single time. Time point given: after neoadjuvant nivolumab, at surgical resection. The chain has TRBV7-9 and TRBJ2-1; D call uncertain. This receptor was identified in a person aged 35-79 years with oral cavity squamous cell carcinoma. Here the sequenced sample was tumor tissue, taken after nivolumab (anti-PD-1) treatment. The CDR3 sequence: CASSLDSGVRSFF. The CDR3 DNA reads as TGTGCCAGCAGCTTAGACTCGGGCGTCAGGTCGTTCTTC.